A selection of T cell receptor beta chains follows, all from one sample in a study of T cell changes during pregnancy in multiple sclerosis. TCRdb's copy holds only in-frame clones and misses some; the assay was immunoSEQ multiplex PCR. The sample has around 37,000 clones, over 80% seen once. Here the sequenced sample was CD8+ T cells from peripheral blood mononuclear cells, taken before pregnancy. The receptors come from a female donor with multiple sclerosis, enrolled in a pregnancy study. Both conserved end residues are part of each CDR3. D genes are given only for firm matches.

j_call v_call d_call cdr3_nt cdr3_aa
TRBJ2-5 TRBV28 - TGTGCCAGCAGTTTAAGAGGGGAGACCCAGTACTTC CASSLRGETQYF
TRBJ1-2 TRBV27 TRBD1 TGTGCCAGCAGTTTATCAAGGACAGGGGGCGCCGACTACACCTTC CASSLSRTGGADYTF
TRBJ1-6 TRBV5-1 - TGCGCCAGCAGGGAGGAGAGCTCCTATAATTCACCCCTCCACTTT CASREESSYNSPLHF
TRBJ2-7 TRBV7-2 TRBD2 TGTGCCAGCAGCTTTGGGGCCTTGGCTAGCGGAACTTACGAGCAGTACTTC CASSFGALASGTYEQYF
TRBJ1-2 TRBV14 - TGTGCCAGCAGCCAAGATAGCGGGGCCCCTCGGAACTATGGCTACACCTTC CASSQDSGAPRNYGYTF
TRBJ2-5 TRBV6-5 TRBD1 TGTGCCAGCGGGACAGGGGACCAAGAGACCCAGTACTTC CASGTGDQETQYF
TRBJ1-4 TRBV6-1 TRBD1 TGTGCCAGCGAGGGAGGGACAGGGGTAGAAAAACTGTTTTTT CASEGGTGVEKLFF
TRBJ1-5 TRBV7-6 - TGTGCCAGCAGCCTCCGGGGGGGCTCCCAGCCCCAGCATTTT CASSLRGGSQPQHF
TRBJ2-3 TRBV9 TRBD2 TGTGCCAGCAGCCCGGGACTACTCACAGATACGCAGTATTTT CASSPGLLTDTQYF
TRBJ1-1 TRBV28 - TGTGCCAGCAGTTTAATCGCTGGAGGAGACACTGAAGCTTTCTTT CASSLIAGGDTEAFF
TRBJ1-2 TRBV19 - TGTGCCAGTAGGGCCAGAACTAACTATGGCTACACCTTC CASRARTNYGYTF
TRBJ2-5 TRBV9 TRBD2 TGTGCCAGCAGCGTCCCCCAGACTAGCGGGCCAACCGGTGAGGACCAAGAGACCCAGTACTTC CASSVPQTSGPTGEDQETQYF
TRBJ2-4 TRBV7-9 TRBD1 TGTGCCAGCAGCTTAGCGCCCTGGGACAGGGAATTAAACATTCAGTACTTC CASSLAPWDRELNIQYF
TRBJ1-1 TRBV7-6 - TGTGCCAGCAGCCTGGGTCGGGGGGTGGGGAACACTGAAGCTTTCTTT CASSLGRGVGNTEAFF
TRBJ2-5 TRBV5-5 - TGTGCCAGCAGCACGAACCACATAACAGACAGAGGAGAGACCCAGTACTTC CASSTNHITDRGETQYF
TRBJ2-1 TRBV5-1 TRBD2 TGCGCCAGCAGGTCGCTCGGGGGGGTGGATGAGCAGTTCTTC CASRSLGGVDEQFF
TRBJ1-6 TRBV7-9 TRBD1 TGTGCCAGCAGCTTAGGTCAGGGGGACTCACCCCTCCACTTT CASSLGQGDSPLHF
TRBJ2-7 TRBV27 - TGTGCCAGCAGTGCTGCCAGTAGAGGCTTAGATCAGCAGTACTTC CASSAASRGLDQQYF
TRBJ2-7 TRBV27 TRBD1 TGTGCCAGCGGACGGGACAGGGGGAAATTAGAGCAGTACTTC CASGRDRGKLEQYF
TRBJ2-7 TRBV6-5 - TGTGCCAGCAGTTACACAAAACAGGGTCTCTACGAGCAGTACTTC CASSYTKQGLYEQYF
TRBJ2-1 TRBV2 - TGTGCCAGCAGTCTCGACAGGACGGGTGAGCAGTTCTTC CASSLDRTGEQFF
TRBJ2-1 TRBV5-1 - TGCGCCAGCAGCTCGAACCGAGACTTTCACAATGAGCAGTTCTTC CASSSNRDFHNEQFF
TRBJ2-5 TRBV7-9 TRBD1 TGTGCCAGCAGCCCCGGACAGGGCCGAGAGACCCAGTACTTC CASSPGQGRETQYF
TRBJ2-7 TRBV4-1 TRBD2 TGCGCCAGCAGCCAAGCTTGGTCTAGCGGGATCTACGAGCAGTACTTC CASSQAWSSGIYEQYF